The 10 T cell receptor beta chains below all came from one sample that was sequenced in a study of cytomegalovirus exposure and HLA in healthy donors. PCR employed 60 Vbeta and 13 Jbeta primers. Repertoires were generated with immunoSEQ multiplex PCR, while TCRdb's copy carries only in-frame clones and drops some. The top ten clones hold 1.5% to 2% of a sample with 110,000 or so clones, approximately 80% of them seen once. The sequenced sample was PBMCs. The receptors derive from a man aged 35 to 55 in good health and CMV-seronegative.

This clone was observed a single time. The rearrangement uses TRBV2 and TRBJ2-7; perhaps TRBD1 as D (5 bases). Germline CDR1 reads SNHLY; CDR2 reads FYNNEI. The germline V and J ends were trimmed by 9 bases and 3 bases, with 15 bases remaining between them. CDR3 length equals 13 residues. The CDR3 sequence is CARSDISLYEQYF. CDR3 sequence (DNA): TGTGCCAGGTCGGACATCAGCCTCTACGAGCAGTACTTC.

In DNA form, the CDR3 reads TGTGCCTGGAGTGCGGGGGGCTGGGAGACCCAGTACTTC. This codes for CAWSAGGWETQYF. This sequence joins TRBV30 and TRBJ2-5; weak D call: TRBD2 (7 bases). Germline CDR1 and CDR2: GTSNPN and SVGIG (reference sequence). Trimming removed 1 base from V and 5 bases from J, with 11 bases in between. This CDR3 comprises 13 residues.

The V and J genes are TRBV15 and TRBJ2-7, with 8 bases that match TRBD1. Germline V gene data show CDR1 as LNHNV and CDR2 as YYDKDF (reference sequence). Trimming removed 7 bases from V and 3 bases from J; junction bases left unmatched: 2. This CDR3 is 12 amino acids long. CDR3 in amino acids: CATTGQGYEQYF. CDR3 in DNA: TGTGCCACCACAGGACAGGGCTACGAGCAGTACTTC.

The chain employs TRBV29-1 and TRBJ1-2; no definite D call. Trimming took 3 bases from V and 7 from J, leaving 15 bases between them. Germline assignment: CDR1 SQVTM and CDR2 ANQGSEA. The CDR3 runs to 13 residues. CDR3 nucleotide sequence: TGCAGCGTTGAGGGCGGGCGGTTCGGTGGCTACACCTTC. It is translated as CSVEGGRFGGYTF. The whole variable domain, remainder taken from reference TRBV29-1 and TRBJ1-2, is SAVISQKPSRDICQRGTSLTIQCQVDSQVTMMFWYRQQPGQSLTLIATANQGSEATYESGFVIDKFPISRPNLTFSTLTVSNMSPEDSSIYLCSVEGGRFGGYTFGSGTRLTVV.

CDR3 nucleotide sequence: TGTGCCAGCCAGGGCTGGGCCGACTATGGCTACACCTTC. It specifies CASQGWADYGYTF. This chain links TRBV21-1 with TRBJ1-2; the table assigns TRBD1, which was not confirmed against the DNA. TRBV21-1 counts as a pseudogene. The CDR3 covers 13 residues.

The CDR3, as DNA: TGTGCCAGCAGCGACCGGGACAGATTCTACGAGCAGTACTTC. This translates into CASSDRDRFYEQYF. The chain couples TRBV7-2 to TRBJ2-7, with 7 nucleotides matching TRBD1. The CDR3 spans 14 residues. CDR1 is SGHTA and CDR2 is FQGNSA in the germline V gene. The V gene end was trimmed by 5 bases and the J gene end by 3 bases; junction bases not matched to a gene: 7.

The chain carries TRBV27 and TRBJ1-6; 7 positions agree with TRBD1. Germline V gene sequence: CDR1 MNHEY, CDR2 SMNVEV (reference sequence). CDR3 length equals 15 residues. V trimming: 0 bases; J trimming: 10 bases; junction bases outside the gene matches: 6. CDR3 amino acids: CASSLSGGGQSPLHF. The CDR3 DNA reads TGTGCCAGCAGTTTATCAGGGGGCGGACAGTCACCCCTCCACTTT.

The chain joins TRBV7-2 to TRBJ2-3, with D perhaps matching TRBD2 (6 bases). Germline V gene sequence: CDR1 SGHTA, CDR2 FQGNSA. CDR3 length: 14 residues. Trimming shortened V by 2 bases and J by 5 bases, and 11 bases separated the two germline ends. CDR3 nucleotides: TGTGCCAGCAGCTTAATACGAGCGGGAGATACGCAGTATTTT. It is translated as CASSLIRAGDTQYF.

This sequence joins TRBV2 and TRBJ2-1; tentative D call: TRBD2 (6 bases). Germline V gene lookup returns CDR1 SNHLY and CDR2 FYNNEI. This CDR3 contains 17 residues. Trimming removed 5 bases at V and 9 bases at J, with 26 bases between. Written as DNA, the CDR3 is TGTGCCAGCAGTCCGGGGGTACCGATAACTAGGTCCCCTGAGCAGTTCTTC. Encoded protein: CASSPGVPITRSPEQFF.

The rearrangement links TRBV7-6 to TRBJ2-7, with 8 bases fitting TRBD2. This CDR3 spans 13 amino acids. V was pared by 5 bases and J by 4 bases, with 4 bases of the junction left unmatched. Germline V lookup: CDR1 SGHVS, CDR2 FNYEAQ. The CDR3 spells CASSPVAGYEQYF. For the CDR3, the DNA is TGTGCCAGCAGCCCCGTAGCGGGGTACGAGCAGTACTTC.